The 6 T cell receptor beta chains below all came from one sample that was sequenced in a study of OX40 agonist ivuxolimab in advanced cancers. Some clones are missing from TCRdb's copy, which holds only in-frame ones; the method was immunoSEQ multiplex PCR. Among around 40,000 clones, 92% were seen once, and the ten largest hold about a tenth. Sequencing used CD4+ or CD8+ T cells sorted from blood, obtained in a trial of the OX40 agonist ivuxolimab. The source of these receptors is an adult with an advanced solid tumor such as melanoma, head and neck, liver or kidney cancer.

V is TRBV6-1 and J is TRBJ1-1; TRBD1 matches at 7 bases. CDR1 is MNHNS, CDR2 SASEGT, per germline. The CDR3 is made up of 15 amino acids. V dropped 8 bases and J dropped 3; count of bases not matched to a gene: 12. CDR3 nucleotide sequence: TGTGCCAGCTTTAGGACAGGCCCAGGGGACACTGAAGCTTTCTTT. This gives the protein CASFRTGPGDTEAFF.

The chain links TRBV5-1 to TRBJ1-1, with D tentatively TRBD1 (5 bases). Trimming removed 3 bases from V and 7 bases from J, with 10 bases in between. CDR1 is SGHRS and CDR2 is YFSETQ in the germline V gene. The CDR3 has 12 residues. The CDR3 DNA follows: TGCGCCAGCAGCTGGGACGGGGATGAAGCTTTCTTT. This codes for CASSWDGDEAFF.

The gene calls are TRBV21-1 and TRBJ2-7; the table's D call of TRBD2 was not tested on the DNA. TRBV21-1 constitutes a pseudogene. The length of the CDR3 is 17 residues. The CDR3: CARITRAGSELGYEQYV. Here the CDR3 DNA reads TGTGCCCGAATAACAAGGGCGGGAAGCGAATTGGGGTACGAGCAGTACGTC.

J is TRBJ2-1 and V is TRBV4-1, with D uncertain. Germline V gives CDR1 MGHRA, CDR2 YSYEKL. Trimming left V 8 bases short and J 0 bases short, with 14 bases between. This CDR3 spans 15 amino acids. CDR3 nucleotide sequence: TGCGCCAGCGCTACGACCCTGAGCTCCTACAATGAGCAGTTCTTC. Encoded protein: CASATTLSSYNEQFF.

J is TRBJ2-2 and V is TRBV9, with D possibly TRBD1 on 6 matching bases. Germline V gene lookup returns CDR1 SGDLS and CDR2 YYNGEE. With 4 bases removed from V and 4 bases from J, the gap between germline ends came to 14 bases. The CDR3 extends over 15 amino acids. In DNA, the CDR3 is TGTGCCAGCAGCTCAACCGGGACATTCACCGGGGAGCTGTTTTTT. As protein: CASSSTGTFTGELFF.

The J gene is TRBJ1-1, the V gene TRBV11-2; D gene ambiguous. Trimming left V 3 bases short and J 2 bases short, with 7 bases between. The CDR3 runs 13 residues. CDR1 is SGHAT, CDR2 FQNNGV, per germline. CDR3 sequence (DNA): TGTGCCAGCAGCTTCGGGATCAACACTGAAGCTTTCTTT. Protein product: CASSFGINTEAFF.